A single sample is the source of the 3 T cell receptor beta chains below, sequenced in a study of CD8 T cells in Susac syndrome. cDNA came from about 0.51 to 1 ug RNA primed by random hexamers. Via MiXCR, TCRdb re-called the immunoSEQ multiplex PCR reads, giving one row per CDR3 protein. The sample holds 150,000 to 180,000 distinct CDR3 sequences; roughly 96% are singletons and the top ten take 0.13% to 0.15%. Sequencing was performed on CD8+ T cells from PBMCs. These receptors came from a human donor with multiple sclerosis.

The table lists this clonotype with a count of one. CDR3 coding DNA: TGTGCCAGCAGCTATCAGAACACTGAAGCTTTCTTT. This codes for CASSYQNTEAFF. V usage is TRBV7-9 and J usage is TRBJ1-1; D unresolved. The CDR3 totals 12 residues. V was trimmed by 4 bases and J by 1 base, leaving 4 bases between them. The germline V gene encodes CDR1 SEHNR and CDR2 FQNEAQ (reference sequence).

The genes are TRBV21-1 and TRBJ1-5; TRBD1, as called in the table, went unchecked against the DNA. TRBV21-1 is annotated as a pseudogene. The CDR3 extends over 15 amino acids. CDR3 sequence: CASSKRGDSNQPQHF. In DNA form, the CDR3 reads TGTGCCAGCAGCAAGAGGGGTGATAGCAATCAGCCCCAGCATTTT.

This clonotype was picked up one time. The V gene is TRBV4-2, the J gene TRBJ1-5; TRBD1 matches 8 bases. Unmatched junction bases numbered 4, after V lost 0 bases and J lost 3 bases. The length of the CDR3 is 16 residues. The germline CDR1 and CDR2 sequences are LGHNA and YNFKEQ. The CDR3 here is CASSQEWGQANQPQHF. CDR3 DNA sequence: TGTGCCAGCAGCCAAGAATGGGGACAGGCCAATCAGCCCCAGCATTTT.